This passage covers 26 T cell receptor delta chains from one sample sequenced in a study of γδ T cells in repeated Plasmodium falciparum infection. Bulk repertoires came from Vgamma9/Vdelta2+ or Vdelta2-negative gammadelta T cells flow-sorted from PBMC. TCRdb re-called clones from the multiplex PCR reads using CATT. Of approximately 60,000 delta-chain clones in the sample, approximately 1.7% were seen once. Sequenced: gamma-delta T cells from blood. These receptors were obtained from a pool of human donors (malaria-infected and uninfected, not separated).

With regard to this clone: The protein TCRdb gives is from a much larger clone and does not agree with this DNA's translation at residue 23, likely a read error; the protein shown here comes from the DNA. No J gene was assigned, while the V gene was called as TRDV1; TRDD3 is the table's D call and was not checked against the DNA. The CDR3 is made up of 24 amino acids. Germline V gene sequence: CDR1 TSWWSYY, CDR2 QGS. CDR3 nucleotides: TGTGCTCTTGGGGCTTTTTCCTACCAGAGAATGTACTGGGGGCCCCTCCCTGCCACCGATAAACTCACCTTT. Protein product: CALGAFSYQRMYWGPLPATDKLTF.

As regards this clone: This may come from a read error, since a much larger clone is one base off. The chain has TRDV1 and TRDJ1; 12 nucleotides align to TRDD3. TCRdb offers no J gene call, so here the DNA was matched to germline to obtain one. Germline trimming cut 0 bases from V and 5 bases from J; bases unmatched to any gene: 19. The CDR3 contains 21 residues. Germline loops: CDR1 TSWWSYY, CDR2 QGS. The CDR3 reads CALGELSSLPHTGGYWDKLIF. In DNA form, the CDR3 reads TGTGCTCTTGGGGAACTATCCAGCCTTCCTCATACTGGGGGATACTGGGATAAACTCATCTTT.

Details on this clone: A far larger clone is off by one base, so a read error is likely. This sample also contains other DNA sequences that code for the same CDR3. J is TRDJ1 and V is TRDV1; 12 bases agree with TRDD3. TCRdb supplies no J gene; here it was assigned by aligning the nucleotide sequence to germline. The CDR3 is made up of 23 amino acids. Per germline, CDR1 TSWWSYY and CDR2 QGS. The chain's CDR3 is CALGKVPYSFFLGDTRGTDKLIF. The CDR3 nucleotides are TGCGCTCTTGGGAAGGTCCCCTACTCTTTCTTCCTGGGGGATACGAGGGGGACCGATAAACTCATCTTT.

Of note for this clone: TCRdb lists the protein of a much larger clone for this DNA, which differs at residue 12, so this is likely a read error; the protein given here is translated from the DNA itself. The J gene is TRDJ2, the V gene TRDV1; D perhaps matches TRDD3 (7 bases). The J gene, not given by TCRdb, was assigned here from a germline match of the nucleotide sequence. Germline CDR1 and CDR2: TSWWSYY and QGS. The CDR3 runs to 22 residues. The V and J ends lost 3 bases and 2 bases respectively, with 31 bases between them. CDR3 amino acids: CALGDVVLHPLRDTSLTAQLFF. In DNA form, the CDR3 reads TGTGCTCTTGGGGACGTCGTCCTACATCCACTGAGGGATACCAGCTTGACAGCACAACTCTTCTTT.

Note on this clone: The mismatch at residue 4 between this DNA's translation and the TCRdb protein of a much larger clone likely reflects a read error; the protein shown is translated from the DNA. The CDR3, as DNA: TGTGCTCTTGTGGAACCTCAAGCCTTCTCTAAGAAATGGGGGATACTATACGCAATTGGACCCCTGATCTTT. Its protein is CALVEPQAFSKKWGILYAIGPLIF. The chain recombines TRDV1 with TRDJ4, with 10 positions matching TRDD3. The germline V gene encodes CDR1 TSWWSYY and CDR2 QGS. The length of the CDR3 is 24 residues.

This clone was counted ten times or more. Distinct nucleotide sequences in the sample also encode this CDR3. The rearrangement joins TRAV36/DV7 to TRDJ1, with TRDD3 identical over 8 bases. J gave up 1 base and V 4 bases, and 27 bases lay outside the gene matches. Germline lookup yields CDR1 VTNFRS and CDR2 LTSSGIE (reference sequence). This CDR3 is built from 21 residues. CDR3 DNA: TGTGCTGTGTGGGCTCTGATCCGTCGCCTTTTTCTGGGGGACGTCACCGATAAACTCATCTTT. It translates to CAVWALIRRLFLGDVTDKLIF.

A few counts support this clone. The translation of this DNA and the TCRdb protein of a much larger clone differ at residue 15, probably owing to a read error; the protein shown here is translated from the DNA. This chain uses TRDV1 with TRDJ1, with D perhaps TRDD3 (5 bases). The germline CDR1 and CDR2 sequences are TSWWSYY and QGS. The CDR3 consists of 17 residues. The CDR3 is CALGEVTVLVFTDKIIF. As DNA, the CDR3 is TGTGCTCTTGGGGAAGTTACCGTACTGGTTTTCACCGATAAAATCATCTTT.

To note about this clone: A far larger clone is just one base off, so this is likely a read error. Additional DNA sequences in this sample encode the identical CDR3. As DNA, the CDR3 is TGTGCTCTTGGGGAAAGACGGCTACAGTACTGGGGGATACCCTACACCGATAAACTCATCTTT. Translation gives CALGERRLQYWGIPYTDKLIF. The rearrangement links TRDV1 to TRDJ1; TRDD3 matches 12 bases. TCRdb carries no J gene annotation; the J gene was assigned here by matching the DNA with germline. The germline CDR1 and CDR2 sequences are TSWWSYY and QGS. The CDR3 has 21 amino acids. After removal of 2 bases from V and 0 bases from J, the junction contained 16 bases not matched to a gene.

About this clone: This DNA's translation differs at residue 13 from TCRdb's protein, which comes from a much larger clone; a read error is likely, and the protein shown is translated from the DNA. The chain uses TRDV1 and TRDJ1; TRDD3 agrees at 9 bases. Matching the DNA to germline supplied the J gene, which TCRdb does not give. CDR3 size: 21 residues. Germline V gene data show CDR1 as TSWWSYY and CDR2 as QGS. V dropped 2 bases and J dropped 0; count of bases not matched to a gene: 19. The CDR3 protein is CALGEVPPSTGGHAYTDKLIF. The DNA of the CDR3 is TGTGCTCTTGGGGAAGTCCCTCCTTCCACTGGGGGACACGCGTACACCGATAAACTCATCTTT.

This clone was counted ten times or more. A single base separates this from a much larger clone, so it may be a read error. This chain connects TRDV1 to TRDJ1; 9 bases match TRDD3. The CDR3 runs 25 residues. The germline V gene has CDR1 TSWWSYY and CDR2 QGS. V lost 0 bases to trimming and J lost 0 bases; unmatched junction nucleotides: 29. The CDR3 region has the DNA TGTGCTCTTGGGGAACTCTATCCTACGTTTTACCCCCCGGGGGATACTTCAAAATACACCGATAAACTCATCTTT. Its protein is CALGELYPTFYPPGDTSKYTDKLIF.

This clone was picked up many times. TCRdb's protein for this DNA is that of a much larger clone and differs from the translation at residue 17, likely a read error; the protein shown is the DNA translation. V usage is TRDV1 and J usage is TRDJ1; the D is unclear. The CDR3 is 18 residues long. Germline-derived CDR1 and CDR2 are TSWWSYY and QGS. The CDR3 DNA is TGTGCTCTTGGGTTCACCTCCGTACATACTTATATCACCGATAAACTCACCTTT. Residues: CALGFTSVHTYITDKLTF.

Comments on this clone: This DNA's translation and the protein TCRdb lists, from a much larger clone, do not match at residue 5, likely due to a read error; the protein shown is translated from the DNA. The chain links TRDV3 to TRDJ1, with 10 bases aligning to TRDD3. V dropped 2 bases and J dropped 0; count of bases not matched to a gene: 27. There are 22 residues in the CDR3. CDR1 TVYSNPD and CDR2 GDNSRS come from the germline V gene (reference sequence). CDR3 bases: TGTGCCTTTGCCTCCCTACGGATTTGGGGGATACTCAATCCCTCGTACACCGATAAACTCATCTTT. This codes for CAFASLRIWGILNPSYTDKLIF.

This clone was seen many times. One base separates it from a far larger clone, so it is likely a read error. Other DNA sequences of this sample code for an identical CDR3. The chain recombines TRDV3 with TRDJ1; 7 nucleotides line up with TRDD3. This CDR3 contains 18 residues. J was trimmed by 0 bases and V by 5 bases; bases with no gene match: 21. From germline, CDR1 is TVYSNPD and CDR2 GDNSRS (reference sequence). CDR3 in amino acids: CARRLQIWGWPYTDKLIF. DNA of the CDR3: TGTGCCCGCAGGCTACAGATCTGGGGGTGGCCCTACACCGATAAACTCATCTTT.

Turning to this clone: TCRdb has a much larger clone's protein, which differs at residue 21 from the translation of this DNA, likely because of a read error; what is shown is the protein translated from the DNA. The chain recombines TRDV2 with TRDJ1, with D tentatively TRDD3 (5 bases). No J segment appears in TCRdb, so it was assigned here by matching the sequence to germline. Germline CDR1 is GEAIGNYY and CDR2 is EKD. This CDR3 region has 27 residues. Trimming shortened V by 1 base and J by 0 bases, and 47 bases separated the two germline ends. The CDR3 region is CACDTSLLRMGSQEDPKPTLNTDKLIF. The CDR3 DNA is TGTGCCTGTGACACATCTCTCCTGAGAATGGGATCACAGGAGGACCCAAAACCGACTCTCAACACCGATAAACTCATCTTT.

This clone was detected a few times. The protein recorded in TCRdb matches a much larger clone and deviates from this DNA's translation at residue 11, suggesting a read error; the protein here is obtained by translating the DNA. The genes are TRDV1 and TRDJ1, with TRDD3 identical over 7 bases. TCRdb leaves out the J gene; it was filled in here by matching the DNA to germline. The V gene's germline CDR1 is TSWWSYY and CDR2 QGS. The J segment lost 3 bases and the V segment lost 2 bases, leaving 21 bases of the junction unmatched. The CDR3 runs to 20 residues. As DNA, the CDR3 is TGTGCTCTTGGGGAATGGGGGAGGTCCTGGGTCCGACTCAGAGCCGATAAACTCATCTTT. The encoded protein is CALGEWGRSWVRLRADKLIF.

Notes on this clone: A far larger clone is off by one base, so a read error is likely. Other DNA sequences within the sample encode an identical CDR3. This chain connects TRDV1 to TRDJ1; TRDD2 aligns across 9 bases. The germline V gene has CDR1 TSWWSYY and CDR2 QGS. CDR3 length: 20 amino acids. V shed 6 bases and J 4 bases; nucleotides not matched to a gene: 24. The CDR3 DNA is TGTGCTCTTGGTTTCCGACGGAGGCCTTCCTACGTTCGGGGGATCGATAAACTCATCTTT. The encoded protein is CALGFRRRPSYVRGIDKLIF.

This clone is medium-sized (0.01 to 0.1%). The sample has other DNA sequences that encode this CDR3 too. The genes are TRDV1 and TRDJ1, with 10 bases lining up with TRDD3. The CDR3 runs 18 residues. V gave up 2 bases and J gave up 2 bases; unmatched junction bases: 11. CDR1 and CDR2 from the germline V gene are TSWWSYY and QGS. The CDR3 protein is CALGEGLVGGYMTDKLIF. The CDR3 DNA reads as TGTGCTCTTGGGGAAGGCCTTGTTGGGGGATACATGACCGATAAACTCATCTTT.

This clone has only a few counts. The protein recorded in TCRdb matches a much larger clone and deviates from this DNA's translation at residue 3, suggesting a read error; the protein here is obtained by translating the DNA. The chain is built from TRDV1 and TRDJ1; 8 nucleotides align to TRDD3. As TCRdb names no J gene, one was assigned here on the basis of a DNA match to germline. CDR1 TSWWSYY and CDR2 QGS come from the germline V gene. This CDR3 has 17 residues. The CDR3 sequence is CAPGNHSCYWGVRQLIF. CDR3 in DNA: TGTGCTCCTGGGAATCATTCTTGTTACTGGGGGGTACGGCAACTCATCTTT.

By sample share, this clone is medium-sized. Here the CDR3 reads CACDTLGDTQGKLIF. DNA for the CDR3: TGTGCCTGTGACACCCTGGGGGATACGCAGGGTAAACTCATCTTT. This chain uses TRDV2 with TRDJ1, with 12 bases that match TRDD3. The V and J ends lost 0 bases and 7 bases, in that order; junction bases with no gene match: 5. The germline CDR1 and CDR2 sequences are GEAIGNYY and EKD. There are 15 residues in the CDR3.

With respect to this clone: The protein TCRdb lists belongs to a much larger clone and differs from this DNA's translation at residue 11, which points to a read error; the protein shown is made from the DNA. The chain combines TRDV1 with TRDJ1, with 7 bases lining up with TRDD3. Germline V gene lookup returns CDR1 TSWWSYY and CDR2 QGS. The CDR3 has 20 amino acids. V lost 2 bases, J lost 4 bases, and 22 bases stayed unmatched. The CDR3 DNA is TGTGCTCTTGGGGAATACAGGATGGGGGACAAAGTAACACCCTTCGATAAACTCATCTTT. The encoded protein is CALGEYRMGDKVTPFDKLIF.

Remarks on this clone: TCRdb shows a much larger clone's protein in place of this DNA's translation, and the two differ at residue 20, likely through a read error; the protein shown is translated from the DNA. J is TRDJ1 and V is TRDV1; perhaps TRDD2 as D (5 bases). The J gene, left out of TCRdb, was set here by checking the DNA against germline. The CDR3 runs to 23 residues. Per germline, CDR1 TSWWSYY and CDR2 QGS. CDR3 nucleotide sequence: TGTGCTCTTGGGGAACGTTACCTACGAAAGGTGGGTGACCGTTTTACGTACACCGATGAACTCATCTTT. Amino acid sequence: CALGERYLRKVGDRFTYTDELIF.

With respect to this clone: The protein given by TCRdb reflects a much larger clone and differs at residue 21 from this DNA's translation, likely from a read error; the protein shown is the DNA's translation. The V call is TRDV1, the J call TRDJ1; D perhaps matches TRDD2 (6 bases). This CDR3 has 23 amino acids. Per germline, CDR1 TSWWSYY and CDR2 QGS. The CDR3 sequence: CALGASVGFLRLRDPMYTDKPIF. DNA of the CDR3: TGTGCTCTTGGGGCCTCTGTTGGCTTCCTCCGGCTTAGGGATCCGATGTACACCGATAAACCCATCTTT.

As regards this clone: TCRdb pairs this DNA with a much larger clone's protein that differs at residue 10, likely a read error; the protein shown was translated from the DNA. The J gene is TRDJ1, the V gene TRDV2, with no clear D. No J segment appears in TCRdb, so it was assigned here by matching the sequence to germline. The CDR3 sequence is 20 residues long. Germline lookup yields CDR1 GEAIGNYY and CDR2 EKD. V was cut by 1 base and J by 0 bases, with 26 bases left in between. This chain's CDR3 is CACDTLGQPAVGPYTDKLIF. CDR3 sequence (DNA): TGTGCCTGTGACACATTAGGCCAGCCTGCGGTGGGACCGTACACCGATAAACTCATCTTT.

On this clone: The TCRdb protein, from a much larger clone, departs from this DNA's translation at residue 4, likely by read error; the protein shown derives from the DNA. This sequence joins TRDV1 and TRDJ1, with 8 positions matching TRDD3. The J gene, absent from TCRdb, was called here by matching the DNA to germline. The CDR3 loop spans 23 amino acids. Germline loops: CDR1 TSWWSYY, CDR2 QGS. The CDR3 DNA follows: TGTGCTCTTAGGGAACTATTTTCTAAGGATCGGATGGGGGATCCGCCTTACACCGATAAACTCATCTTT. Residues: CALRELFSKDRMGDPPYTDKLIF.

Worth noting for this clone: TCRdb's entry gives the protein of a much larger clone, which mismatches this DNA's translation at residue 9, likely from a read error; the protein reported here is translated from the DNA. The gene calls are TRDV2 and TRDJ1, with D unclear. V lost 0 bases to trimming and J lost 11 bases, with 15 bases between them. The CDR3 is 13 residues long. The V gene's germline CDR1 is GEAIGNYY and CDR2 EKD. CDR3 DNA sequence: TGTGCCTGTGACACCGGGCTGTCCAGGAAGCTCATCTTT. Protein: CACDTGLSRKLIF.

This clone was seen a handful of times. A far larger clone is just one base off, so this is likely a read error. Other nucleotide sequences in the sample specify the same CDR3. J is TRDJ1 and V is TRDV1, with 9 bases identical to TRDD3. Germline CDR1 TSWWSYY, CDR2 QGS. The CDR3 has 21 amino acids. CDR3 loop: CALGEKWPSLFWGYGSDKLIF. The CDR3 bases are TGTGCTCTCGGGGAAAAATGGCCGAGTCTATTCTGGGGATACGGGTCCGATAAACTCATCTTT.